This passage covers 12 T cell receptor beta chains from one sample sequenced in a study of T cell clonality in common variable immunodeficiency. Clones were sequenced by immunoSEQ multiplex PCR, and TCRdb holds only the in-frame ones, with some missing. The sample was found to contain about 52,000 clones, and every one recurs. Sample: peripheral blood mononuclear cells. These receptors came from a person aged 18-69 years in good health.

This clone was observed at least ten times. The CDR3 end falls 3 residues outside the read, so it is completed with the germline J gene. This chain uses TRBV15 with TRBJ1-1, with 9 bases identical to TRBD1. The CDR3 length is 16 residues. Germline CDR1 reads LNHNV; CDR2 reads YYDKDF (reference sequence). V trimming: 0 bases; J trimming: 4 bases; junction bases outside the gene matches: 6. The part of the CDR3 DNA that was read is TGTGCCACCAGCAGAGATTTCTGGGACAGGGCCACTGAA. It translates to CATSRDFWDRATE. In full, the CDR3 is CATSRDFWDRATEAFF.

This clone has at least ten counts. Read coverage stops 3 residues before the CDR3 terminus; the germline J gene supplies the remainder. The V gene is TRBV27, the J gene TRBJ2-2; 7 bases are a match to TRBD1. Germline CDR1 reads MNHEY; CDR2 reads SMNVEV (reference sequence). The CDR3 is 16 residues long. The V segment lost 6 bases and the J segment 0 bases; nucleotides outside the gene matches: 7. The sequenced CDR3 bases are TGTGCCAGCAGATATGCCGGGACAGCGAACACCGGGGAG. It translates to CASRYAGTANTGE. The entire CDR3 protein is CASRYAGTANTGELFF.

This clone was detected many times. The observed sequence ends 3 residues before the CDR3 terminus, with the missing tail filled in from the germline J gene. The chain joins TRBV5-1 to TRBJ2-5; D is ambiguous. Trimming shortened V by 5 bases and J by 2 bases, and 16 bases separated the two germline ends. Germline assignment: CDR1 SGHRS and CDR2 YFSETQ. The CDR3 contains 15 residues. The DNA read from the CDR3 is TGCGCCAGCAGATCCAACTGGGCCCCGCAAGAGACC. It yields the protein CASRSNWAPQET. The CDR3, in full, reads CASRSNWAPQETQYF.

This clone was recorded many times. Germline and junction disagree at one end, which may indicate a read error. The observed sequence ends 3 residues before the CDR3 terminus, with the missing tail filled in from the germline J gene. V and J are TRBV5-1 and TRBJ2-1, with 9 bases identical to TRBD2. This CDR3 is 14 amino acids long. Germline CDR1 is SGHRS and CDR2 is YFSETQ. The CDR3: CASRGGRAYNEQFF. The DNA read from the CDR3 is TGCGCCAGCAGAGGCGGGAGGGCCTATAATGAG.

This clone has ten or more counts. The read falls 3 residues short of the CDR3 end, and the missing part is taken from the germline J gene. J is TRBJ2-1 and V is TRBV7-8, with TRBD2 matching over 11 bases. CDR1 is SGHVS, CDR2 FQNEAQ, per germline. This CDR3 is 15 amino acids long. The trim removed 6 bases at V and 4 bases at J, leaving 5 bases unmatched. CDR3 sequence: CASRKGTSGYNEQFF. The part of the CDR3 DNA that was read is TGTGCCAGCAGGAAAGGGACTAGCGGATACAATGAG.

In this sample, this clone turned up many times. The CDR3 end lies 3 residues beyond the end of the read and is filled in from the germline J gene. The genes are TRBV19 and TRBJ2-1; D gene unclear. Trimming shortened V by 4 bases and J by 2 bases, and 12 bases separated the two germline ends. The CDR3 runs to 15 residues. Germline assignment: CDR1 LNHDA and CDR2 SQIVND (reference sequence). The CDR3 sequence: CASSSALFTYNEQFF. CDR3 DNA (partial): TGTGCCAGTAGTAGCGCTCTCTTTACCTACAATGAG.

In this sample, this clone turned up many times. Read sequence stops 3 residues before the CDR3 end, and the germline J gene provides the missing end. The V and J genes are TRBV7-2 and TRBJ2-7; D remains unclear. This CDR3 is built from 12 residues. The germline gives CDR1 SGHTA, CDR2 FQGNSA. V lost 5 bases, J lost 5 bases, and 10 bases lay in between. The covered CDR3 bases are TGTGCCAGCAGCCCTCCCCAGGACGAG. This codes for CASSPPQDE. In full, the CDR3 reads CASSPPQDEQYF.

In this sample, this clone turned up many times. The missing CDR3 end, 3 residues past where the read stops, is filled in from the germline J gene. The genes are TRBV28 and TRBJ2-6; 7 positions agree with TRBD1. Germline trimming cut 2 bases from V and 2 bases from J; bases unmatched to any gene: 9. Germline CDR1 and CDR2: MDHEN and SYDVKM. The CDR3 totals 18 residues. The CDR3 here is CASSLRQGSGAGANVLTF. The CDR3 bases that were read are TGTGCCAGCAGTTTACGACAGGGTTCTGGGGCTGGGGCCAACGTC.

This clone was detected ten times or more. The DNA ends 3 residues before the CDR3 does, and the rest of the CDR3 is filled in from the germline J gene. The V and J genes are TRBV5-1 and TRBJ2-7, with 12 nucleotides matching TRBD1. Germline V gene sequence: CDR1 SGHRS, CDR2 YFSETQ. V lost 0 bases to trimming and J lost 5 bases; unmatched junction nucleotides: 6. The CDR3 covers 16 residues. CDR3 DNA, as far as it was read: TGCGCCAGCAGCTTGGCCCAGGGACAGGGGGCCCACGAG. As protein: CASSLAQGQGAHE. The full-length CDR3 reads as CASSLAQGQGAHEQYF.

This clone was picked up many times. The CDR3 loop reads CSATRDSLNEQYF. The covered CDR3 bases are TGCAGTGCTACCCGGGACAGTCTAAACGAG. The genes are TRBV20-1 and TRBJ2-7; 7 positions agree with TRBD1. The read gets to within 3 residues of the CDR3 end, and the germline J gene fills in the rest. After removal of 4 bases from V and 5 bases from J, the junction contained 8 bases not matched to a gene. This CDR3 has 13 residues. Germline assignment: CDR1 DFQATT and CDR2 SNEGSKA (reference sequence).

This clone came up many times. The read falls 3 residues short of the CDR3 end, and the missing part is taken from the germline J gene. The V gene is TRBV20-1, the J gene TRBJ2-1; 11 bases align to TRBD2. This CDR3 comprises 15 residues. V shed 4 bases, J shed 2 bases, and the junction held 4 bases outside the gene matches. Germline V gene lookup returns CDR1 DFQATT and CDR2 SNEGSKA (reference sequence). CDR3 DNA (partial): TGCAGTGCTAAACCGACTAGCGGGACCTACAATGAG. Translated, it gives CSAKPTSGTYNE. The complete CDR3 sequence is CSAKPTSGTYNEQFF.

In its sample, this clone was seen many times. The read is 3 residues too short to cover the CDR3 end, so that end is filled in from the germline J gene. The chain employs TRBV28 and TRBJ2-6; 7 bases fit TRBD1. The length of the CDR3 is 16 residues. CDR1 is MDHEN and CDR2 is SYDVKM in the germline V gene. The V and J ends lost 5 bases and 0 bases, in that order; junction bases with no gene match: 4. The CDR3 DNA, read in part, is TGTGCCAGCAGTAGCGGACAGGCCTCTGGGGCCAACGTC. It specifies CASSSGQASGANV. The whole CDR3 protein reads CASSSGQASGANVLTF.